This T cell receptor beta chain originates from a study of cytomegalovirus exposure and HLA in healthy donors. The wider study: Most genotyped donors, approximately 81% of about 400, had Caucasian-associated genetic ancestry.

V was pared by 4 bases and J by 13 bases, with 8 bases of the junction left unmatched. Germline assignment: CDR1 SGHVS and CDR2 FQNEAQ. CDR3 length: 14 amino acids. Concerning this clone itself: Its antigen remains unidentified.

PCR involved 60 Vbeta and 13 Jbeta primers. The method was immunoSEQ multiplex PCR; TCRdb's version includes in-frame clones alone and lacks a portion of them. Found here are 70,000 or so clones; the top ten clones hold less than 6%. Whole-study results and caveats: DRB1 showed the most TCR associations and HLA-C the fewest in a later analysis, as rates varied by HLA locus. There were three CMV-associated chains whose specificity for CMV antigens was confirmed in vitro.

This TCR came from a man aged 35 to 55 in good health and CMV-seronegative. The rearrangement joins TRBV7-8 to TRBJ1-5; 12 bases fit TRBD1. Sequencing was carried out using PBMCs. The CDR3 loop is CASSSGTGGSKQHF. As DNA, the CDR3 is TGTGCCAGCAGCTCCGGGACAGGGGGCTCAAAGCAGCATTTT.